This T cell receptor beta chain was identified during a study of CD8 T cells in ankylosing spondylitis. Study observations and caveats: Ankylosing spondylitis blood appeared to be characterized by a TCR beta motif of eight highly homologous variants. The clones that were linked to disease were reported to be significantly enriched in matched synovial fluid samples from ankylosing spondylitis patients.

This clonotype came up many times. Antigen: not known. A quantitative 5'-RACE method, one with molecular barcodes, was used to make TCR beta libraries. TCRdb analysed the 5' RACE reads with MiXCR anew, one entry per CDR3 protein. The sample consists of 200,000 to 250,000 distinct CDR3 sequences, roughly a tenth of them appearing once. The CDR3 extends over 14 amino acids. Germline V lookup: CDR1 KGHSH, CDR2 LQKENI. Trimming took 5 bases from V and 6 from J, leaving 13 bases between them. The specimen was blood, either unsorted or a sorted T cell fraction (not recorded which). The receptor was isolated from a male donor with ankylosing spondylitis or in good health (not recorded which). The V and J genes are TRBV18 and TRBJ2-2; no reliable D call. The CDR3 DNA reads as TGTGCCAGCTCATCAGATGTGACCGCCGGGGAGCTGTTTTTT. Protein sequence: CASSSDVTAGELFF.